Listed here are 21 T cell receptor beta chains from one sample, sequenced in a study of molecular identifiers for immune sequencing clone quantification. TCRdb re-analysed the PCR reads in MiXCR, keeping a single row per CDR3 protein. Of 80,000 to 95,000 distinct CDR3 sequences detected, 15% to 20% appear once; the ten largest clones hold roughly 0.85%. Source material: naive CD8+ T cells from blood, with Jurkat cell RNA spiked in. As to subset: FACS-sorted CD8+CD4-CCR7+CD45RA+ naive T cells. These receptors all stem from a human donor in good health. Some libraries in this study had Jurkat cell RNA spiked in.

The table lists this clonotype with many counts. This rearrangement joins TRBV20-1 to TRBJ2-3; 7 bases fit TRBD2. Germline V gene sequence: CDR1 DFQATT, CDR2 SNEGSKA (reference sequence). J was trimmed by 1 base and V by 1 base; bases with no gene match: 5. CDR3 size: 15 residues. The CDR3 loop reads CSARVPSGGTDTQYF. In DNA, the CDR3 is TGCAGTGCTAGAGTCCCCAGCGGGGGCACAGATACGCAGTATTTT.

The chain carries TRBV11-2 and TRBJ2-7; 10 bases are a match to TRBD1. V shed 6 bases, J shed 2 bases, and the junction held 7 bases outside the gene matches. The CDR3 consists of 15 residues. The germline V gene has CDR1 SGHAT and CDR2 FQNNGV. The CDR3 sequence is CASRSDRGTTYEQYF. In nucleotides, the CDR3 is TGTGCCAGCAGGTCGGACAGGGGGACAACCTACGAGCAGTACTTC.

This clonotype has ten or more counts. The gene calls are TRBV4-3 and TRBJ1-1, with TRBD1 as a possible D gene (6 bases). The CDR3 runs to 18 residues. V lost 0 bases and J lost 5, with 22 bases in between. Looked up from germline, CDR1 is LGHNA and CDR2 is YSLEER. The CDR3 DNA reads as TGCGCCAGCAGCCAAGATCCCGCAGGGGTGGGGGTTTCGACTGAAGCTTTCTTT. As protein: CASSQDPAGVGVSTEAFF.

This clonotype occurred many times. CDR3 bases: TGTGCCAGCGGGGCCGACAGGGAAATGTGGGAGACCCAGTACTTC. Protein product: CASGADREMWETQYF. The rearrangement links TRBV27 to TRBJ2-5; 7 bases are shared with TRBD1. CDR3 length equals 15 residues. V shed 8 bases, J shed 5 bases, and the junction held 14 bases outside the gene matches. Germline-derived CDR1 and CDR2 are MNHEY and SMNVEV (reference sequence).

This clonotype was seen a few times. This sequence may be a read error, since a much larger clone differs from it by one base. This chain connects TRBV11-2 to TRBJ2-7; 7 bases line up with TRBD1. Germline V lookup: CDR1 SGHAT, CDR2 FQNNGV. The CDR3 contains 12 residues. This chain's CDR3 is CASSFTGAEQCF. In DNA form, the CDR3 reads TGTGCCAGCAGCTTCACAGGGGCCGAGCAGTGCTTC.

The sample holds many counts of this clonotype. V is TRBV7-9 and J is TRBJ1-1, with D possibly matching TRBD1 (6 bases). Germline V CDR1 and CDR2: SEHNR, FQNEAQ (reference sequence). The CDR3 totals 13 residues. CDR3 region: CVQWGDMNTEAFF. Here the CDR3 DNA reads TGTGTTCAGTGGGGGGACATGAACACTGAAGCTTTCTTT.

This clonotype was counted many times. This sequence joins TRBV7-2 and TRBJ1-5; D gene uncertain. CDR1 is SGHTA and CDR2 is FQGNSA in the germline V gene. The V end was cut by 1 base, the J end by 6 bases, with 7 bases between. The CDR3 runs to 13 residues. The CDR3 sequence: CASSLVVGQPQHF. CDR3 DNA sequence: TGTGCCAGCAGCTTAGTGGTCGGTCAGCCCCAGCATTTT.

This clonotype came up many times. The chain uses TRBV28 and TRBJ2-7; 10 bases line up with TRBD1. V gave up 3 bases and J gave up 4 bases; unmatched junction bases: 3. The CDR3 extends over 14 amino acids. Germline lookup yields CDR1 MDHEN and CDR2 SYDVKM. CDR3 sequence: CASSFGDRGYEQYF. The CDR3 DNA follows: TGTGCCAGCAGTTTCGGGGACAGGGGTTACGAGCAGTACTTC.

Concerning this clonotype itself: An end of the junction differs from the germline gene, which may be a read error. CDR3 in amino acids: CAGSLNPPGSSYERYF. The CDR3 nucleotides are TGTGCCGGCAGCTTAAACCCACCCGGGAGCTCTTACGAGCGGTACTTC. J is TRBJ2-7 and V is TRBV7-2; D possibly corresponds to TRBD2 (6 bases). The CDR3 spans 16 residues. Looked up from germline, CDR1 is SGHTA and CDR2 is FQGNSA.

Ten or more counts support this clonotype. The chain has TRBV2 and TRBJ2-1; 8 positions match TRBD2. CDR1 and CDR2 from the germline V gene are SNHLY and FYNNEI. V trimming: 8 bases; J trimming: 1 base; junction bases outside the gene matches: 4. The CDR3 length is 14 residues. The CDR3 loop is CASPQRGSYNEQFF. Written as DNA, the CDR3 is TGTGCCAGCCCTCAGCGGGGGTCCTACAATGAGCAGTTCTTC. Using reference TRBV2 and TRBJ2-1 for the parts outside the CDR3, the full variable domain is EPEVTQTPSHQVTQMGQEVILRCVPISNHLYFYWYRQILGQKVEFLVSFYNNEISEKSEIFDDQFSVERPDGSNFTLKIRSTKLEDSAMYFCASPQRGSYNEQFFGPGTRLTVL.

This clonotype appeared many times. V gene TRBV7-3 combines with J gene TRBJ2-3; 9 bases fit TRBD1. Losses at the gene ends were 5 bases for V and 5 bases for J; bases not matched to a gene: 2. The CDR3 totals 13 residues. Germline CDR1 SGHTA, CDR2 FQGTGA. This CDR3 is CASSATGGDTQYF. DNA of the CDR3: TGTGCCAGCAGCGCGACAGGGGGAGATACGCAGTATTTT.

This clonotype was seen repeatedly, ten times or more. The gene calls are TRBV4-1 and TRBJ2-3; D not resolved. Germline V lookup: CDR1 MGHRA, CDR2 YSYEKL. The CDR3 totals 13 residues. V gave up 4 bases and J gave up 7 bases, with 12 bases separating them. CDR3 coding DNA: TGCGCCAGCAGCCCACGGTCGTCGCATACGCAGTATTTT. Protein sequence: CASSPRSSHTQYF.

This clonotype has ten or more counts. The chain joins TRBV11-3 to TRBJ2-7; 8 bases align to TRBD2. The CDR3 sequence is 14 residues long. CDR1 is SGHNT, CDR2 YENEEA, per germline. The trim removed 2 bases at V and 9 bases at J, leaving 9 bases unmatched. The CDR3 region has the DNA TGTGCCAGCAGCTTATCCTCACCGGGAGGGGGGCAGTACTTC. Amino acids: CASSLSSPGGGQYF. The whole variable domain, remainder taken from reference TRBV11-3 and TRBJ2-7, is EAGVVQSPRYKIIEKKQPVAFWCNPISGHNTLYWYLQNLGQGPELLIRYENEEAVDDSQLPKDRFSAERLKGVDSTLKIQPAELGDSAVYLCASSLSSPGGGQYFGPGTRLTVT.

As for this clonotype: This may stem from a read error, because a much larger clone lies one nucleotide away. The chain carries TRBV7-9 and TRBJ2-1, with 7 bases matching TRBD2. Germline V gene lookup returns CDR1 SEHNR and CDR2 FQNEAQ (reference sequence). The CDR3 extends over 15 amino acids. V lost 7 bases and J lost 5; bases outside the gene matches: 11. CDR3 sequence: CASIPAGTNNNEQFF. The CDR3 DNA follows: TGTGCCAGCATCCCCGCCGGGACTAATAACAATGAGCAGTTCTTC. Together with reference TRBV7-9 and TRBJ2-1, the CDR3 gives the full variable domain: DTGVSQNPRHKITKRGQNVTFRCDPISEHNRLYWYRQTLGQGPEFLTYFQNEAQLEKSRLLSDRFSAERPKGSFSTLEIQRTEQGDSAMYLCASIPAGTNNNEQFFGPGTRLTVL.

The chain is built from TRBV6-5 and TRBJ2-5, with D uncertain. Trimming removed 0 bases at V and 2 bases at J, with 13 bases between. The CDR3 length is 16 residues. Germline-derived CDR1 and CDR2 are MNHEY and SVGAGI. CDR3 DNA sequence: TGTGCCAGCAGTTACTCCCGAATAATAGGGCAAGAGACCCAGTACTTC. Translating it yields CASSYSRIIGQETQYF.

This clonotype was found many times. Written as DNA, the CDR3 is TGTGCCAGCAGCCAAGATCCCGGGGATAATCAGCCCCAGCATTTT. This sequence encodes CASSQDPGDNQPQHF. The rearrangement uses TRBV3-1 and TRBJ1-5; D is undetermined. The germline CDR1 and CDR2 sequences are LGHDT and YNNKEL (reference sequence). Trimming took off 0 bases at V and 4 bases at J, with 10 bases between the two ends. The CDR3 loop spans 15 amino acids.

In its sample, this clonotype was seen many times. CDR3 region: CASSLGAGVSYEQYF. In DNA form, the CDR3 reads TGTGCCAGCAGCTTAGGAGCGGGAGTGTCCTACGAGCAGTACTTC. The chain uses TRBV13 and TRBJ2-7; TRBD2 agrees at 8 bases. J lost 1 base, V lost 0 bases, and 2 bases had no gene match. This CDR3 comprises 15 residues. Germline CDR1 PRHDT, CDR2 FYEKMQ (reference sequence). Complete variable domain (other parts from reference TRBV13 and TRBJ2-7): AAGVIQSPRHLIKEKRETATLKCYPIPRHDTVYWYQQGPGQDPQFLISFYEKMQSDKGSIPDRFSAQQFSDYHSELNMSSLELGDSALYFCASSLGAGVSYEQYFGPGTRLTVT.

In its sample, this clonotype was seen a few times. The rearrangement uses TRBV19 and TRBJ2-5; maybe TRBD2 (6 bases). The V end was cut by 5 bases, the J end by 5 bases, with 6 bases between. The CDR3 runs 11 residues. Germline lookup yields CDR1 LNHDA and CDR2 SQIVND (reference sequence). CDR3 loop: CASSLAETQYF. The CDR3 DNA is TGTGCCAGTAGTCTAGCGGAGACCCAGTACTTC.

In its sample, this clonotype was seen many times. The chain couples TRBV4-3 to TRBJ1-6; D unresolved. V was pared by 4 bases and J by 7 bases, with 11 bases between. Germline-derived CDR1 and CDR2 are LGHNA and YSLEER. The CDR3 has 14 residues. CDR3 DNA sequence: TGCGCCAGCAGCCCACGGGAGTTAAATTCACCCCTCCACTTT. Encoded protein: CASSPRELNSPLHF.

Of note for this clonotype: One base away lies a much larger clone, so this may be a sequencing read error. V usage is TRBV11-2 and J usage is TRBJ2-2; the match to TRBD2 covers 10 bases. CDR3 length: 16 amino acids. From germline, CDR1 is SGHAT and CDR2 FQNNGV. The CDR3 nucleotides read TGTGCCGGCAGCCGACAGCGGGAGGGCCGAACCGGGGAGCTGTTTTTT. This gives the protein CAGSRQREGRTGELFF. Supplemented by reference TRBV11-2 and TRBJ2-2, the full variable domain reads EAGVAQSPRYKIIEKRQSVAFWCNPISGHATLYWYQQILGQGPKLLIQFQNNGVVDDSQLPKDRFSAERLKGVDSTLKIQPAKLEDSAVYLCAGSRQREGRTGELFFGEGSRLTVL.

This clonotype was counted at least ten times. The chain carries TRBV27 and TRBJ2-5; 7 bases line up with TRBD1. Unmatched junction bases numbered 4, after V lost 3 bases and J lost 0 bases. Germline values: CDR1 MNHEY, CDR2 SMNVEV (reference sequence). The CDR3 loop spans 15 amino acids. The CDR3 loop is CASSFWGQYQETQYF. CDR3 sequence (DNA): TGTGCCAGCAGTTTTTGGGGACAGTACCAAGAGACCCAGTACTTC.